Described below is a single TCR beta chain sequence and its context. Its antigen is unknown. The data stem from a study of blood T cells in healthy people across ages. General study points: Naive and antigen-experienced cells could not be conclusively compared, given unsorted PBMCs.

This CDR3 is built from 15 residues. With 3 bases clipped from V and 4 bases from J, the junction kept 5 bases outside the gene matches. A J-beta primer mix and a sample-barcoded 5' primer were used in a second PCR of about 7 to 12 cycles. TCRdb itself ran the 5' RACE reads through MiXCR, one entry per CDR3 protein. The sample has about 970,000 distinct CDR3 sequences, roughly 50% seen once. Each individual donor underwent a draw of approximately 9.6 milliliters of peripheral blood. The chain combines TRBV12-3 or TRBV12-4 with TRBJ2-1, with TRBD2 matching over 8 bases. The receptor's source is a woman aged 60-70 years in good health. Input material: blood. The CDR3 loop reads CASSLTSENYNEQFF. The CDR3 DNA is TGTGCCAGCAGTTTGACTAGCGAGAATTACAATGAGCAGTTCTTC.